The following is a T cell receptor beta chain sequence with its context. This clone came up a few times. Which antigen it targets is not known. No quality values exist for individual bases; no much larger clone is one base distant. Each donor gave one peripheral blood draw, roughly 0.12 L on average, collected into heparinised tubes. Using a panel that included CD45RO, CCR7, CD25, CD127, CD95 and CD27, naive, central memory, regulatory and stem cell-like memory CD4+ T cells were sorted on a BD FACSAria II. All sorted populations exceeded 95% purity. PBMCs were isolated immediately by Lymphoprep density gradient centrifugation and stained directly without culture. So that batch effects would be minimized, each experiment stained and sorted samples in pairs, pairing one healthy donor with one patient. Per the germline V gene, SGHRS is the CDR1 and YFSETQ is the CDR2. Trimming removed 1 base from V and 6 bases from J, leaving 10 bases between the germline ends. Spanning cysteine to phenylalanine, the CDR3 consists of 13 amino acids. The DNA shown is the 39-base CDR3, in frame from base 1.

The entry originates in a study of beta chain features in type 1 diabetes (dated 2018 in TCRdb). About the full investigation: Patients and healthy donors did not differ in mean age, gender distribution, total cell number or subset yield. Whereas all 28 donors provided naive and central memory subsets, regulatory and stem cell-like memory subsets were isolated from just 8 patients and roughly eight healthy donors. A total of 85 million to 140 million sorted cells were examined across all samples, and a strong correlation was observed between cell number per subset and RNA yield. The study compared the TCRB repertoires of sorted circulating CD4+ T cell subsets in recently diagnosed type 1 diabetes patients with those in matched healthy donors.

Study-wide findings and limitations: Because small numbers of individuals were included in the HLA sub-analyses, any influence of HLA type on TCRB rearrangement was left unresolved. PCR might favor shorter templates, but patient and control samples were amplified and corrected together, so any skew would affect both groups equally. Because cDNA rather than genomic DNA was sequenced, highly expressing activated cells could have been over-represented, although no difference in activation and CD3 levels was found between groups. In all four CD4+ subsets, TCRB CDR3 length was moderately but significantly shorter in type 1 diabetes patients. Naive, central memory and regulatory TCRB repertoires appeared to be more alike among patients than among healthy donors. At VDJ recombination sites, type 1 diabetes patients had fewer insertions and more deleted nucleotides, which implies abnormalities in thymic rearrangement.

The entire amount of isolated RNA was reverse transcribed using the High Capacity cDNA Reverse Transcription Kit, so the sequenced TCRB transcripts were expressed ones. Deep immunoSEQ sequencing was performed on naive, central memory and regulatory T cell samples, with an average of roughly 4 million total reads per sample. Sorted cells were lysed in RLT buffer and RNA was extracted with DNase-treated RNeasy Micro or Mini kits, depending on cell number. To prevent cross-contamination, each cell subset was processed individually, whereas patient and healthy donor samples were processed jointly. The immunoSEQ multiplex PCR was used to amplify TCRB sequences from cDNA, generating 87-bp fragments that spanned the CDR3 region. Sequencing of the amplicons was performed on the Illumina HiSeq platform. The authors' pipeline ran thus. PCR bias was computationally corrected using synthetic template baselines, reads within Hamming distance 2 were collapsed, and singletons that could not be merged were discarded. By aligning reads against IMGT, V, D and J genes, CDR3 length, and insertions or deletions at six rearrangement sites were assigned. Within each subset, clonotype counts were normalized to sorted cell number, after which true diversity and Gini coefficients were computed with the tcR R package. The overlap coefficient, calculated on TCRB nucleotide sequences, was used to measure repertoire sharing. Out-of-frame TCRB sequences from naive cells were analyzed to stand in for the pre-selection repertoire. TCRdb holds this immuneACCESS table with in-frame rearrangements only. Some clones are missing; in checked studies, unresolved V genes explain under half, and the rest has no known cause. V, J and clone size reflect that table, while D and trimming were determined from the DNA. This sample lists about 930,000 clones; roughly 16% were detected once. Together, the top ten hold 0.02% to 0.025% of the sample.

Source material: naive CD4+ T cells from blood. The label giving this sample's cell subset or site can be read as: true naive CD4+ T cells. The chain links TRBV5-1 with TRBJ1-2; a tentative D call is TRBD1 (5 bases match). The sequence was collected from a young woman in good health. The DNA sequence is TGCGCCAGCAGCTTGAGAGGAGGGGATGGCTACACCTTC. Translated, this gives CASSLRGGDGYTF.